This TCR beta chain derives from a study of cytomegalovirus exposure and HLA in healthy donors. Notes on the study in general: HLA alleles showed associations with roughly 17,000 TCR beta sequences in a later analysis, at a 0.05 false discovery rate.

Trimming stripped 6 bases from V and 1 base from J, with 12 bases between. This CDR3 has 14 amino acids. The germline V gene encodes CDR1 MNHEY and CDR2 SMNVEV (reference sequence). Researchers ran the PCR with 60 Vbeta and 13 Jbeta primers. How the authors handled the data: Unique TCR beta chains totaled 65 million to 95 million in a later count, with around 12 million of them shared. Assay used: immunoSEQ multiplex PCR; TCRdb lists only in-frame clones, some missing. The D gene and trimming were derived from the DNA, and the V and J assignments and clone size from that table. The sample holds approximately 170,000 clones; more than 65% are singletons and the top ten take 9.7%. Points on this clone: What it binds is unknown.

The gene calls are TRBV27 and TRBJ2-5, with a possible D match to TRBD1 (6 bases). This receptor was obtained from a man between 18 and 29 years old in good health and CMV-seropositive. The specimen sequenced was PBMCs. CDR3 loop: CASRQGILQETQYF. In DNA, the CDR3 is TGTGCCAGCAGGCAGGGGATACTCCAAGAGACCCAGTACTTC.